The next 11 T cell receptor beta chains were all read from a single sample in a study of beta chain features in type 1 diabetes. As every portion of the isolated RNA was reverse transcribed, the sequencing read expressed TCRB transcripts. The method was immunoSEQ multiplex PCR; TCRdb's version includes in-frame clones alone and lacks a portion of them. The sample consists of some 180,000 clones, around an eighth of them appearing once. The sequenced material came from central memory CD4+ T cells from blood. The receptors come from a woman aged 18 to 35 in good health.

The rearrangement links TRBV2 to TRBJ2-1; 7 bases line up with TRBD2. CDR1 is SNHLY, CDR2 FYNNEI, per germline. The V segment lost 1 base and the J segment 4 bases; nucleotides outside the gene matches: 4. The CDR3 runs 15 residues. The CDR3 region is CASSEEGGGYNEQFF. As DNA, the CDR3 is TGTGCCAGCAGTGAAGAGGGCGGGGGTTACAATGAGCAGTTCTTC.

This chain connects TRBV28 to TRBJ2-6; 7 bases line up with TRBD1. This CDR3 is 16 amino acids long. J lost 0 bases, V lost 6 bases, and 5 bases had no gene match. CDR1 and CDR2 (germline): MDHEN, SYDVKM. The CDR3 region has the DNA TGTGCCAGCAGGGACAGGTTGAGCTCTGGGGCCAACGTCCTGACTTTC. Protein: CASRDRLSSGANVLTF.

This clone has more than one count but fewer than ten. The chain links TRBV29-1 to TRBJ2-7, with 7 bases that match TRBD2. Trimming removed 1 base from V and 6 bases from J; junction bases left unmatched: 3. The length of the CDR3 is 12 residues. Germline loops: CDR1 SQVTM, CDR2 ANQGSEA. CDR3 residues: CSVEGLAGEQYF. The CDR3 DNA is TGCAGCGTTGAAGGACTAGCCGGCGAGCAGTACTTC.

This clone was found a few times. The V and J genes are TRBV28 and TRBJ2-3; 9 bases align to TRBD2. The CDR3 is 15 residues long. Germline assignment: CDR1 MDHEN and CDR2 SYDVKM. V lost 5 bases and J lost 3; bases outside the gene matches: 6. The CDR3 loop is CASSPSGRITDTQYF. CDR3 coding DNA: TGTGCCAGCAGTCCGAGCGGGAGGATAACAGATACGCAGTATTTT.

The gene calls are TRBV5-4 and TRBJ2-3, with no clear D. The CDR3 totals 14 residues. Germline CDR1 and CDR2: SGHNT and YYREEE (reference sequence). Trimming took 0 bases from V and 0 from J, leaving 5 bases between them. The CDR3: CASSLGRSTDTQYF. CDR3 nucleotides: TGTGCCAGCAGCTTGGGGCGGAGCACAGATACGCAGTATTTT.

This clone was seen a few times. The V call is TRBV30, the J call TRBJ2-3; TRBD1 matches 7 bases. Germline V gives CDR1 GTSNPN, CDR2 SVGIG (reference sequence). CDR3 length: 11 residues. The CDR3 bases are TGTGGACAGGGCGAGTCAGATACGCAGTATTTT. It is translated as CGQGESDTQYF.

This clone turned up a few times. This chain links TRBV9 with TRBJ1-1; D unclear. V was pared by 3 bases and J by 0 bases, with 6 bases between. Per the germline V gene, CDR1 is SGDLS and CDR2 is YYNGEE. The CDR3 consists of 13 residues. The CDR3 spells CASSANVNTEAFF. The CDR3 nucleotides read TGTGCCAGCAGCGCTAACGTGAACACTGAAGCTTTCTTT.

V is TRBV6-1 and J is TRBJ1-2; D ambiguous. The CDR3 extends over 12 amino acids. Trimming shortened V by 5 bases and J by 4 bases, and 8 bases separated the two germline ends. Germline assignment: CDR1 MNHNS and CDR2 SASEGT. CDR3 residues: CASSFKLYGYTF. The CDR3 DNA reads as TGTGCCAGCAGTTTTAAACTCTATGGCTACACCTTC.

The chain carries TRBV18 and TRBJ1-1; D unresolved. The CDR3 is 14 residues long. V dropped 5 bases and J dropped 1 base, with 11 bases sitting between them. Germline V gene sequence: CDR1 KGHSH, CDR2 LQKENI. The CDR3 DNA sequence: TGTGCCAGCTCATCTATGGGGAGGAACACTGAAGCTTTCTTT. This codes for CASSSMGRNTEAFF.

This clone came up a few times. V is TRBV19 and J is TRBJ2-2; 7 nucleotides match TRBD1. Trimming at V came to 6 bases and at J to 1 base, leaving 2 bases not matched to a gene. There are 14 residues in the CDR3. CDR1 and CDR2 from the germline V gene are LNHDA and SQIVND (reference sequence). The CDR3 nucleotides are TGTGCCAGTAGGAGGGGGCAGAACACCGGGGAGCTGTTTTTT. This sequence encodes CASRRGQNTGELFF.

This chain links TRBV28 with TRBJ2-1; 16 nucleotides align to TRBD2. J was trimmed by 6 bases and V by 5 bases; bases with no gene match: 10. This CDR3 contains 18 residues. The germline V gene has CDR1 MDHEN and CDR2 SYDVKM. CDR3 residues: CASSPLGLAGGPRNEQFF. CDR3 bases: TGTGCCAGCAGTCCCCTGGGACTAGCGGGAGGGCCCCGCAATGAGCAGTTCTTC. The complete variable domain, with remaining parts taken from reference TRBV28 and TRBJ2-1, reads DVKVTQSSRYLVKRTGEKVFLECVQDMDHENMFWYRQDPGLGLRLIYFSYDVKMKEKGDIPEGYSVSREKKERFSLILESASTNQTSMYLCASSPLGLAGGPRNEQFFGPGTRLTVL.